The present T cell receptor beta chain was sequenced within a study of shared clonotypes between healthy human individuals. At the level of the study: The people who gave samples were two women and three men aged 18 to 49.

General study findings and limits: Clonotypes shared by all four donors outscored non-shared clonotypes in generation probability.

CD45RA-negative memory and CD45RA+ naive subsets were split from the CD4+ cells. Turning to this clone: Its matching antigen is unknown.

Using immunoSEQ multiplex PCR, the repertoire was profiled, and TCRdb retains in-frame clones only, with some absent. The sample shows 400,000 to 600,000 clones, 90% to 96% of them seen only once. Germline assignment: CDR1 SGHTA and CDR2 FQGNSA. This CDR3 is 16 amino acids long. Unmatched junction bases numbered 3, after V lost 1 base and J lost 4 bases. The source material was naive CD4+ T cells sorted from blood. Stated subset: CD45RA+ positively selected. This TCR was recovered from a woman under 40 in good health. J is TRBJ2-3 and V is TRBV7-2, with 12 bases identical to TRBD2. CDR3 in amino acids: CASSLGGLAGPDTQYF. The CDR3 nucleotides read TGTGCCAGCAGCTTAGGTGGACTAGCGGGACCAGATACGCAGTATTTT.